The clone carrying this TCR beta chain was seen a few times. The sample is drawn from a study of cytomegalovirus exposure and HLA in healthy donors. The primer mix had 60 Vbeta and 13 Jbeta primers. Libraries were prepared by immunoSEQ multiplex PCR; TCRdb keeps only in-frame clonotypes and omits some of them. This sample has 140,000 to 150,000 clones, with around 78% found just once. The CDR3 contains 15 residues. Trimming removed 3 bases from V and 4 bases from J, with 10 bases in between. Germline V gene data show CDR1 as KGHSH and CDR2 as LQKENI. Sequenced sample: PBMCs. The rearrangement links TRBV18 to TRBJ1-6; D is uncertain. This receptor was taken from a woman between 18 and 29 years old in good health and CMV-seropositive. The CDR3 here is CASSPRREYNSPLHF. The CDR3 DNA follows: TGTGCCAGCTCACCCCGACGGGAATATAATTCACCCCTCCACTTT. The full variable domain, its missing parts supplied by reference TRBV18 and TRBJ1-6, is NAGVMQNPRHLVRRRGQEARLRCSPMKGHSHVYWYRQLPEEGLKFMVYLQKENIIDESGMPKERFSAEFPKEGPSILRIQQVVRGDSAAYFCASSPRREYNSPLHFGNGTRLTVT.